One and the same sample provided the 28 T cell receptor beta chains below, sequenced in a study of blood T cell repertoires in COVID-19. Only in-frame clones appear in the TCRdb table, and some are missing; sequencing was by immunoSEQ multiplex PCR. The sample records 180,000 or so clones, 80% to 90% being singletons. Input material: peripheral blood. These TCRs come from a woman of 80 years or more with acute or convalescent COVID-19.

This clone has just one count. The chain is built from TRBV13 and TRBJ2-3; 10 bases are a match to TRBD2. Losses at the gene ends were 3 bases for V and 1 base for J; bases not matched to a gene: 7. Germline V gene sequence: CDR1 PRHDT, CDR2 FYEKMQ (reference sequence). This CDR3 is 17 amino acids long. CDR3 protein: CASSLSRGTSGTDTQYF. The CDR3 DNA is TGTGCCAGCAGCTTGAGTCGTGGGACTAGCGGCACAGATACGCAGTATTTT.

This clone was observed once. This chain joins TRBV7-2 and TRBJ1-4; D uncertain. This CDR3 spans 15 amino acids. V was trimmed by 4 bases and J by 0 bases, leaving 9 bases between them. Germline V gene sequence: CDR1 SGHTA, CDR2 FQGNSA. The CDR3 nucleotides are TGTGCCAGCAGCTCGATTACAGCAACTAATGAAAAACTGTTTTTT. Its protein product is CASSSITATNEKLFF.

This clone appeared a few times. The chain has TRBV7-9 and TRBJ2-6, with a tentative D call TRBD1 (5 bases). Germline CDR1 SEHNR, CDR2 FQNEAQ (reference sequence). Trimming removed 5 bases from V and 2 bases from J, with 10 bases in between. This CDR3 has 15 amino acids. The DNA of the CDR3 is TGTGCCAGCAGCCTTCAGGGAACTGGGGCCAACGTCCTGACTTTC. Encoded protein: CASSLQGTGANVLTF.

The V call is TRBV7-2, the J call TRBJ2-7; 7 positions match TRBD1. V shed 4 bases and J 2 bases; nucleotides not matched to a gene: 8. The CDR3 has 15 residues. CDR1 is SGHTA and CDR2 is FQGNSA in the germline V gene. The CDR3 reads CASSWDSPGTYEQYF. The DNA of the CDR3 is TGTGCCAGCAGCTGGGACAGCCCAGGAACCTACGAGCAGTACTTC.

CDR3 sequence: CASHARIGNYGYTF. CDR3 DNA sequence: TGTGCCAGCCATGCGAGAATCGGTAACTATGGCTACACCTTC. This chain joins TRBV7-2 and TRBJ1-2; D is uncertain. The germline CDR1 and CDR2 sequences are SGHTA and FQGNSA. The CDR3 runs 14 residues. V was cut by 8 bases and J by 1 base, with 14 bases left in between. The full variable domain, in which reference TRBV7-2 and TRBJ1-2 provide the parts outside the CDR3, is GAGVSQSPSNKVTEKGKDVELRCDPISGHTALYWYRQSLGQGLEFLIYFQGNSAPDKSGLPSDRFSAERTGGSVSTLTIQRTQQEDSAVYLCASHARIGNYGYTFGSGTRLTVV.

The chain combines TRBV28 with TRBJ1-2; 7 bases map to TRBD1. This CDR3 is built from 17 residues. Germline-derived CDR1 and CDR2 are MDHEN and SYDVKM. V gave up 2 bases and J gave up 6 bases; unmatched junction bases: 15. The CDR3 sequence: CASSLPLQGRGANGYTF. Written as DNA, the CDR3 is TGTGCCAGCAGTTTACCCCTACAGGGGCGGGGGGCAAATGGCTACACCTTC.

Written as DNA, the CDR3 is TGTGCCAGTAGTATCCCCGGGTACAATCAGCCCCAGCATTTT. Its translation is CASSIPGYNQPQHF. The rearrangement links TRBV19 to TRBJ1-5, with D unresolved. The CDR3 contains 14 residues. Trimming cost V 3 bases and J 3 bases, with 9 bases left between them. The germline V gene encodes CDR1 LNHDA and CDR2 SQIVND (reference sequence).

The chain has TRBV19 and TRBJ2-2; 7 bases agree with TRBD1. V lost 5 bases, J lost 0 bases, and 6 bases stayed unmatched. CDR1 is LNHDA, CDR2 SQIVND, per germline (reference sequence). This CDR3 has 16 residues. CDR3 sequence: CASSFFGTANTGELFF. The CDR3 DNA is TGTGCCAGTAGTTTTTTTGGGACAGCGAACACCGGGGAGCTGTTTTTT.

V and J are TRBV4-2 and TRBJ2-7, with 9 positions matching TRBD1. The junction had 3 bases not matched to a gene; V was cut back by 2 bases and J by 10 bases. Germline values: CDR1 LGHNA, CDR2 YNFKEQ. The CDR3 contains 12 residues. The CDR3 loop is CASSQRQGDQYF. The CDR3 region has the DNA TGTGCCAGCAGCCAAAGACAGGGGGACCAGTACTTC.

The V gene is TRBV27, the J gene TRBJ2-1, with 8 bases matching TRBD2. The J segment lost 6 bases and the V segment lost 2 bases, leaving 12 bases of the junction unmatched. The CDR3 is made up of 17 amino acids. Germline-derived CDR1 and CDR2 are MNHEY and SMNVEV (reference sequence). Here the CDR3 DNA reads TGTGCCAGCAGTTTACGGACACCAGCGGGAGTTTTCAATGAGCAGTTCTTC. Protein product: CASSLRTPAGVFNEQFF.

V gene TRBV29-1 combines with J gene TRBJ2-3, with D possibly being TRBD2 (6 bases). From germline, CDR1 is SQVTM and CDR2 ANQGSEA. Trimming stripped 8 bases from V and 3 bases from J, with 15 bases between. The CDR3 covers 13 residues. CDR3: CSYRRGRTDTQYF. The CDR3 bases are TGCAGCTACCGACGGGGGAGGACAGATACGCAGTATTTT.

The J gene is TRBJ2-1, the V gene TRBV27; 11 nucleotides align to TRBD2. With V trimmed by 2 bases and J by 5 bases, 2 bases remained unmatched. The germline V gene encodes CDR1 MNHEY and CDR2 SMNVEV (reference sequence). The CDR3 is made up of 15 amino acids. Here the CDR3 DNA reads TGTGCCAGCAGTTTAAGACTAGCGGGGAACAATGAGCAGTTCTTC. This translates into CASSLRLAGNNEQFF.

Here the CDR3 DNA reads TGCGCCAGCAGCTCCTTACAGGGATCGGGCACTGAAGCTTTCTTT. As protein: CASSSLQGSGTEAFF. The rearrangement links TRBV5-1 to TRBJ1-1, with D maybe TRBD1 (6 bases). The CDR3 has 15 residues. CDR1 and CDR2 from the germline V gene are SGHRS and YFSETQ. Trimming pared 3 bases from V and 4 bases from J, leaving 16 bases between.

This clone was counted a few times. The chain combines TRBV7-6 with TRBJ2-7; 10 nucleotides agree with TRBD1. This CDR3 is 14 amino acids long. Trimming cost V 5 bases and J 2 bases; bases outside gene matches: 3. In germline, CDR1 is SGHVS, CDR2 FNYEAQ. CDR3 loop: CASSPGTGAYEQYF. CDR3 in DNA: TGTGCCAGCAGCCCCGGGACAGGGGCCTACGAGCAGTACTTC.

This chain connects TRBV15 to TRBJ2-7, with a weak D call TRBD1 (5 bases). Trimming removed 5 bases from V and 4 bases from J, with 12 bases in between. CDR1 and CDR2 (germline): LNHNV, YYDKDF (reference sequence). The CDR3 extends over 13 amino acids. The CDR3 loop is CATSQRQTYEQYF. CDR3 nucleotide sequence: TGTGCCACCAGCCAGCGACAGACTTACGAGCAGTACTTC.

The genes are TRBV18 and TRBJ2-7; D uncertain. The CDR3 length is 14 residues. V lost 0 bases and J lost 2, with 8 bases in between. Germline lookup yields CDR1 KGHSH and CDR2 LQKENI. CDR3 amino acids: CASSPPVRTYEQYF. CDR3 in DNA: TGTGCCAGCTCACCACCGGTCAGGACCTACGAGCAGTACTTC.

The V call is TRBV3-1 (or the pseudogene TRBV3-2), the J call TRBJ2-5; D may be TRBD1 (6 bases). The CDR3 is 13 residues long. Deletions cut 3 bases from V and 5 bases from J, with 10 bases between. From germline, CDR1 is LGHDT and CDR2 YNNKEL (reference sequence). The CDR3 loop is CASSHRGGETQYF. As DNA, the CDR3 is TGTGCCAGCAGCCACAGGGGTGGGGAGACCCAGTACTTC.

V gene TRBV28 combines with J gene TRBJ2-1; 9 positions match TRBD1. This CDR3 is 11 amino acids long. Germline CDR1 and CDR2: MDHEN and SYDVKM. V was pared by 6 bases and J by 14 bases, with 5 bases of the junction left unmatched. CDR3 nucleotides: TGTGCCAGCAGCCGGACAGGGGACGAGTTCTTC. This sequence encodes CASSRTGDEFF.

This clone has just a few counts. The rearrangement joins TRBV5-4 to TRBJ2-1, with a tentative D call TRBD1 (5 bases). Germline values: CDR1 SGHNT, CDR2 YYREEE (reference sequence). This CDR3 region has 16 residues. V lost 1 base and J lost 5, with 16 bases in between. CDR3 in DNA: TGTGCCAGCAGCTTGAGGCGAACAGGCTTAAACAATGAGCAGTTCTTC. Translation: CASSLRRTGLNNEQFF.

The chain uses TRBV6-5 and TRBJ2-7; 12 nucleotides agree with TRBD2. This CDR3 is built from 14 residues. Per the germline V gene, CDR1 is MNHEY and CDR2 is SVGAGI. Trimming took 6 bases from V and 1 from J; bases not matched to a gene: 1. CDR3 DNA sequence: TGTGCCAGCAGGCTAGCGGGAGGGTCCTACGAGCAGTACTTC. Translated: CASRLAGGSYEQYF.

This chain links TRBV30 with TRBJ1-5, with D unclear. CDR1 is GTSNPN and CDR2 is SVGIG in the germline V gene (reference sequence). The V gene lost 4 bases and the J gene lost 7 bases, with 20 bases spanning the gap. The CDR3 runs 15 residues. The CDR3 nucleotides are TGTGCCTGGACTCTCCCAGATGGACTTGCACAGCCCCAGCATTTT. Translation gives CAWTLPDGLAQPQHF.

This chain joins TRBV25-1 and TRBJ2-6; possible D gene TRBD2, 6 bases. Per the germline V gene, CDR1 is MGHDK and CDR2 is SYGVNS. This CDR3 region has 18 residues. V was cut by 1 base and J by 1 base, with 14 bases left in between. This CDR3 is CASSELGGAKSGANVLTF. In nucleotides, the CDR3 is TGTGCCAGCAGTGAATTGGGGGGTGCTAAATCTGGGGCCAACGTCCTGACTTTC.

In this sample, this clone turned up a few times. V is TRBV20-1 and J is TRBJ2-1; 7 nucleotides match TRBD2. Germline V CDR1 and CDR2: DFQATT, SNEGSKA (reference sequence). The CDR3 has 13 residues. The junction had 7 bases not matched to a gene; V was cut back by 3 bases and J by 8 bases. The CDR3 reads CSASRDYGDEQFF. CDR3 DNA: TGCAGTGCTAGTCGGGACTACGGGGATGAGCAGTTCTTC.

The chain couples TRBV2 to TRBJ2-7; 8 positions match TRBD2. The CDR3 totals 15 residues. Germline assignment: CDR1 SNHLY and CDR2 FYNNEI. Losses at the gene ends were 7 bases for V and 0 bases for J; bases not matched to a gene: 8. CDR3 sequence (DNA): TGTGCCAGCAACGAAGAACTAGCGGCCTCCTACGAGCAGTACTTC. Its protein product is CASNEELAASYEQYF.

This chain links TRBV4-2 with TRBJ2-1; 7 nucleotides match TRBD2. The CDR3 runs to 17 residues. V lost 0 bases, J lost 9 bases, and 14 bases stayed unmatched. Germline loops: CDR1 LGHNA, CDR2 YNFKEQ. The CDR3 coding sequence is TGTGCCAGCAGCCAAGATCGGGGCGGGAGAGGCAATGTTGAGCAGTTCTTC. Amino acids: CASSQDRGGRGNVEQFF.

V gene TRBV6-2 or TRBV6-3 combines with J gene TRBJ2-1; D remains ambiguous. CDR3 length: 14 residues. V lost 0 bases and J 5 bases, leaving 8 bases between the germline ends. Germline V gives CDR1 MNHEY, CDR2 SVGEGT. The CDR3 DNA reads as TGTGCCAGCAGTTACTCGGGCTACCACAATGAGCAGTTCTTC. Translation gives CASSYSGYHNEQFF.

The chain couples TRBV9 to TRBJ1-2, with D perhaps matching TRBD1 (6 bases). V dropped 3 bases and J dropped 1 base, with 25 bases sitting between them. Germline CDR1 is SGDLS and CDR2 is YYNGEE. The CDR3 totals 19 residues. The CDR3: CASSGIAWGRGFGNYGYTF. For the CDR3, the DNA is TGTGCCAGCAGCGGCATCGCCTGGGGCAGGGGTTTCGGTAACTATGGCTACACCTTC.

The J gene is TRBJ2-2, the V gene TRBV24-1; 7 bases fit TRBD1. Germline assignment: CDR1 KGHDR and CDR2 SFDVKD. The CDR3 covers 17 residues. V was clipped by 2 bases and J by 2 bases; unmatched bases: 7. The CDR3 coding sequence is TGTGCCACCAGTGATTGGGGGACAGAGACAAACACCGGGGAGCTGTTTTTT. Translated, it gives CATSDWGTETNTGELFF.